The T cell receptor (beta chain) described here comes from a study of CD8 T cells in ankylosing spondylitis. Overall study findings and caveats: The authors reported significant enrichment of disease-linked clones in matched ankylosing spondylitis synovial fluid.

Quantitative barcoded 5'-RACE was used to prepare TCR beta libraries. MiXCR, run by TCRdb on the 5' RACE reads, gives a single entry per CDR3 protein. Of 200,000 to 250,000 distinct CDR3 sequences listed, 8% to 11% are singletons. Germline CDR1 is SGHDT and CDR2 is YYEEEE. The CDR3 is 15 residues long. V was clipped by 4 bases and J by 7 bases; unmatched bases: 10. This clonotype was observed at least ten times. Its antigen is as yet unknown. The sequence was obtained from a male donor with ankylosing spondylitis or in good health (not recorded which). The chain links TRBV5-6 to TRBJ2-1; 8 bases fit TRBD2. The source material was blood, either unsorted or a sorted T cell fraction (not recorded which). CDR3 sequence: CASSLGLVSRNEQFF. CDR3 coding DNA: TGTGCCAGCAGCCTGGGACTAGTGTCGAGGAATGAGCAGTTCTTC.